This entry is about one T cell receptor beta chain. The data are from a study of blood T cell repertoires in COVID-19. Data came from immunoSEQ multiplex PCR; TCRdb stores just in-frame clones and leaves some out. The repertoire holds approximately 150,000 clones, with 85% to 90% as singletons. Material for sequencing was peripheral blood. The origin of this receptor is a man in his 70s with active COVID-19.

CDR3 nucleotide sequence: TGTGCCAGCAGACAGAACAGGGGGCCCTACAATGAGCAGTTCTTC. Translation gives CASRQNRGPYNEQFF. This rearrangement joins TRBV11-2 to TRBJ2-1, with 9 bases that match TRBD1. The CDR3 sequence is 15 residues long. With V trimmed by 6 bases and J by 2 bases, 5 bases remained unmatched. Germline values: CDR1 SGHAT, CDR2 FQNNGV.